The clone carrying this T cell receptor (beta chain) was seen a few times. No antigen is known for it. The source of the sample is a study of T-cell memory formation after mild COVID-19. Findings of the study overall: Clones that contracted clustered mainly in CM and EM if CD4+ and in EMRA if CD8+. Clones that contracted from day 15 to 85 were balanced CD4/CD8, while later expanders leaned CD4+. Memory sampled before infection contained some responding clones, suggesting cross-reactive memory joined.

The junction had 6 bases not matched to a gene; V was cut back by 6 bases and J by 2 bases. The CDR3 length is 14 residues. TCRdb used MiXCR to reprocess the 5' RACE reads, holding one entry per CDR3 protein. The repertoire holds approximately 240,000 distinct CDR3 sequences, with around 17% as singletons. The sequenced sample was PBMCs or a T cell subset sorted from them (not recorded which). The chain employs TRBV12-3 or TRBV12-4 and TRBJ1-2; 7 nucleotides agree with TRBD1. The origin of this receptor is a man aged 18 to 30 who had mild COVID-19 (a few samples of this study predate the infection). Cell type and time point are not known. For the CDR3, the DNA is TGTGCCAGCAGAAAGACAGGGTTGAACTATGGCTACACCTTC. It yields the protein CASRKTGLNYGYTF.